These 8 T cell receptor beta chains were all obtained from the same sample, sequenced in a study of T cells in Graves' hyperthyroidism and ophthalmopathy. Amplification yielded TCR beta CDR3 regions, with RNA transcripts as the source. Primed by the HTBI set, a first-round RT-PCR was run on the TCR CDR3. One entry per CDR3 protein results from TCRdb running MiXCR on the multiplex PCR reads. The sample comprises around 600,000 distinct CDR3 sequences, 15% to 18% of which are singletons, and approximately 7.4% rests with the top ten. The sequencing input was blood. The source of these receptors is a woman aged 25 to 39 with Graves' hyperthyroidism.

The chain combines TRBV12-3 or TRBV12-4 with TRBJ1-3; D remains ambiguous. The CDR3 is made up of 12 amino acids. Trimming took 4 bases from V and 4 from J, leaving 5 bases between them. The CDR3 region has the DNA TGTGCCAGCAGTTCTACCGGAAACACCATATATTTT. Its translation is CASSSTGNTIYF.

A word on this clonotype: A read error may be the cause here, since a much bigger clone is one base away. A read error is likely, as this CDR3 ends without the conserved phenylalanine or tryptophan. The V gene is TRBV20-1, the J gene TRBJ2-3; D gene uncertain. Trimming left V 3 bases short and J 4 bases short, with 11 bases between. The CDR3 consists of 13 residues. Per the germline V gene, CDR1 is DFQATT and CDR2 is SNEGSKA (reference sequence). Here the CDR3 reads CSASPGASDTQYL. CDR3 nucleotides: TGCAGTGCTAGCCCTGGCGCGTCAGATACGCAGTATCTT.

The table lists this clonotype with a few counts. V is TRBV5-1 and J is TRBJ1-1, with 8 bases aligning to TRBD1. With V trimmed by 4 bases and J by 1 base, 12 bases remained unmatched. Germline values: CDR1 SGHRS, CDR2 YFSETQ. This CDR3 is 17 amino acids long. CDR3 nucleotides: TGCGCCAGCAGCCCCGGGACAGGAGGGTATCAGAACACTGAAGCTTTCTTT. This gives the protein CASSPGTGGYQNTEAFF.

This CDR3 reads CASSVDYRVNTEAFF. CDR3 nucleotide sequence: TGTGCCAGCAGCGTAGACTACCGAGTGAACACTGAAGCTTTCTTT. The rearrangement links TRBV9 to TRBJ1-1, with D uncertain. V was trimmed by 0 bases and J by 0 bases, leaving 9 bases between them. Per the germline V gene, CDR1 is SGDLS and CDR2 is YYNGEE. The CDR3 loop spans 15 amino acids.

This chain joins TRBV6-2 or TRBV6-3 and TRBJ2-7; the D is unclear. This CDR3 region has 14 residues. Per germline, CDR1 MNHEY and CDR2 SVGEGT. V was clipped by 2 bases and J by 3 bases, with 11 bases between them. This CDR3 is CASSYGFQGYEQYF. In DNA, the CDR3 is TGTGCCAGCAGTTACGGGTTTCAAGGCTACGAGCAGTACTTC.

Ten or more counts support this clonotype. The chain is built from TRBV5-1 and TRBJ2-3; D is possibly TRBD2 (7 bases). The germline V gene encodes CDR1 SGHRS and CDR2 YFSETQ. The CDR3 covers 17 residues. V was clipped by 0 bases and J by 1 base, with 15 bases between them. CDR3 amino acids: CASSLEGGGLGTDTQYF. The CDR3 nucleotides read TGCGCCAGCAGCTTGGAAGGGGGGGGCTTGGGCACAGATACGCAGTATTTT. Filled out from reference TRBV5-1 and TRBJ2-3, the complete variable domain reads KAGVTQTPRYLIKTRGQQVTLSCSPISGHRSVSWYQQTPGQGLQFLFEYFSETQRNKGNFPGRFSGRQFSNSRSEMNVSTLELGDSALYLCASSLEGGGLGTDTQYFGPGTRLTVL.

This clonotype occurred many times. The rearrangement links TRBV7-8 to TRBJ2-3, with D uncertain. Trimming removed 2 bases at V and 2 bases at J, with 11 bases between. CDR3 length: 15 amino acids. Germline CDR1 reads SGHVS; CDR2 reads FQNEAQ. The CDR3 loop reads CASSLSWQDTDTQYF. DNA of the CDR3: TGTGCCAGCAGCTTAAGTTGGCAGGACACAGATACGCAGTATTTT.

There are many counts of this clonotype. This chain connects TRBV20-1 to TRBJ2-1, with unresolved D. This CDR3 region has 13 residues. V was pared by 3 bases and J by 10 bases, with 16 bases between. Germline loops: CDR1 DFQATT, CDR2 SNEGSKA (reference sequence). The CDR3 sequence: CSASVSLRPEQFF. CDR3 DNA: TGCAGTGCTAGTGTCAGTTTGCGGCCCGAGCAGTTCTTC.